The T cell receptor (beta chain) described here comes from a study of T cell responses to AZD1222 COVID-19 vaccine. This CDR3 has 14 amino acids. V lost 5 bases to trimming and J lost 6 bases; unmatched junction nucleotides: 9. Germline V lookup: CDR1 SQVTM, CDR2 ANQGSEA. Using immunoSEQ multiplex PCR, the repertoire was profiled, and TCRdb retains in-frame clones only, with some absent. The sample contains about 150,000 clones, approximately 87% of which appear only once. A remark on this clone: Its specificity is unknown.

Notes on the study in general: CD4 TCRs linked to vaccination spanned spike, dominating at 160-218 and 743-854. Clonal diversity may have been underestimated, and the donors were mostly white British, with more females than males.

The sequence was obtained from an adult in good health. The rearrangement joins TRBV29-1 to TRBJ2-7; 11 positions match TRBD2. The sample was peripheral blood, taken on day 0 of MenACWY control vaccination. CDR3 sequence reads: CSVRLAGLLGEQYF. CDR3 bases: TGCAGCGTTCGACTAGCGGGACTACTGGGCGAGCAGTACTTC.